This TCR beta chain stems from a study of cytomegalovirus exposure and HLA in healthy donors. A word on this clone: As yet, its antigen is unknown.

In germline, CDR1 is MNHNY, CDR2 SVGAGI (reference sequence). The CDR3 is made up of 14 amino acids. Deletions cut 2 bases from V and 7 bases from J, with 12 bases between. General observations from the study: Subsequent analysis found a tendency for first-cohort TCR clusters to co-occur within the 110 or so validation repertoires. Many donors carried some public TCRs, although rarity characterized most TCR sequences. Published work reported that the classifier diagnosed cytomegalovirus status with high specificity and sensitivity. A few chains tied to CMV proved CMV antigen-specific in vitro.

This table comes from immunoSEQ multiplex PCR, and its TCRdb copy is limited to in-frame clones, with some not included. Here the sample spans roughly 100,000 clones, about 95% being singletons. This receptor was taken from a woman under 30 in good health and CMV-seronegative. This chain uses TRBV6-6 with TRBJ2-1, with D possibly being TRBD2 (6 bases). Sequenced input: PBMCs. The CDR3 nucleotides are TGTGCCAGCAGTTACCGCGGGGCGGAGAATGAGCAGTTCTTC. Residues: CASSYRGAENEQFF.